What follows are 21 T cell receptor beta chains derived from one specimen sequenced in a study of blood T cells in healthy people across ages (dated by TCRdb to 2014 to 2015). The method behind the library was 5' RACE. For sequencing, an Illumina HiSeq 2500 was employed. The second PCR ran for about 7 to 11 cycles and used a J-beta primer mix along with a sample-barcoded 5' primer. TCRdb redid the processing of the public reads, applying fastp at Q25 and MiXCR, and retained in-frame beta chains. Rows are unified per CDR3 protein, each entry keeping the most common DNA and genes. Counted in this sample were around 1,500,000 distinct CDR3 sequences; roughly 27% of them appeared once. The top ten clonotypes cover about 7.7% of the sample. The sequenced sample consisted of blood. The receptors were gathered from a woman in her 30s in good health.

Only a few counts were recorded for this clonotype. The chain joins TRBV20-1 to TRBJ2-7, with 10 bases that match TRBD2. Unmatched junction bases numbered 7, after V lost 0 bases and J lost 2 bases. The germline V gene encodes CDR1 DFQATT and CDR2 SNEGSKA (reference sequence). This CDR3 has 16 residues. This CDR3 is CSARDFRTSGTYEQYF. CDR3 sequence (DNA): TGCAGTGCTAGAGATTTTAGGACTAGCGGAACCTACGAGCAGTACTTC.

As concerns this clonotype: Being one base from a much bigger clone, this may be a read error. This sequence joins TRBV12-3 or TRBV12-4 and TRBJ1-2; TRBD1 aligns across 8 bases. CDR3 length: 13 residues. Trimming at V came to 7 bases and at J to 8 bases, leaving 9 bases not matched to a gene. The CDR3: CASNWDRCSGYTF. Written as DNA, the CDR3 is TGTGCCAGCAACTGGGACAGGTGTAGCGGCTACACCTTC.

This clonotype was detected ten times or more. This chain uses TRBV7-9 with TRBJ2-7; TRBD2 might be the D (5 bases). CDR1 and CDR2 from the germline V gene are SEHNR and FQNEAQ (reference sequence). CDR3 length: 12 amino acids. V was trimmed by 5 bases and J by 7 bases, leaving 12 bases between them. The CDR3 coding sequence is TGTGCCAGCAGCACGGGGTTGTGGGAGCAGTACTTC. It yields the protein CASSTGLWEQYF.

The chain carries TRBV9 and TRBJ2-1; D not resolved. Germline V CDR1 and CDR2: SGDLS, YYNGEE. Trimming pared 0 bases from V and 3 bases from J, leaving 13 bases between. The CDR3 spans 16 residues. The CDR3 protein is CASSVELTINYNEQFF. The CDR3 DNA follows: TGTGCCAGCAGCGTAGAACTCACGATTAACTACAATGAGCAGTTCTTC.

This clonotype showed up many times. DNA of the CDR3: TGTGCCAGCAGTTTATCAGCGGCAGCCTACGAGCAGTACTTC. Translating gives CASSLSAAAYEQYF. This sequence joins TRBV27 and TRBJ2-7; TRBD2 is a possible D gene (5 bases). The CDR3 is made up of 14 amino acids. Deletions cut 0 bases from V and 2 bases from J, with 8 bases between. Germline CDR1 and CDR2: MNHEY and SMNVEV (reference sequence).

In this sample, this clonotype turned up a few times. This chain links TRBV2 with TRBJ2-1; D may be TRBD2 (5 bases). The CDR3 has 14 amino acids. V dropped 7 bases and J dropped 8 bases, with 18 bases sitting between them. The germline gives CDR1 SNHLY, CDR2 FYNNEI. This chain's CDR3 is CASTAAEVFDEQFF. The CDR3 DNA is TGTGCCAGCACCGCAGCGGAGGTTTTCGATGAGCAGTTCTTC.

Points on this clonotype: A much larger clone lies one base from this, so it may be a read error. The rearrangement uses TRBV24-1 and TRBJ2-1; 8 nucleotides align to TRBD1. The end of the DNA is better explained by TRBJ2-7, so the J call may be wrong. Germline assignment: CDR1 KGHDR and CDR2 SFDVKD. This CDR3 spans 17 amino acids. The CDR3 sequence: CATSDLPRTGTYNEQYF. The CDR3 DNA reads as TGTGCCACCAGTGATCTCCCAAGGACAGGGACCTACAATGAGCAGTACTTC.

This clonotype has more than one count but fewer than ten. J is TRBJ1-4 and V is TRBV7-6; unclear D gene. The V gene's germline CDR1 is SGHVS and CDR2 FNYEAQ. V lost 3 bases to trimming and J lost 8 bases, with 13 bases between them. CDR3 length: 14 residues. CDR3 region: CASSLGGGQEKLFF. Here the CDR3 DNA reads TGTGCCAGCAGCTTGGGCGGCGGTCAGGAAAAACTGTTTTTT.

This clonotype showed up just a few times. The chain couples TRBV5-5 to TRBJ2-3; the match to TRBD1 covers 11 bases. Germline loops: CDR1 SGHKS, CDR2 YYEKEE (reference sequence). CDR3 length: 14 amino acids. V lost 4 bases and J lost 4; bases outside the gene matches: 2. This chain's CDR3 is CASSGDRGSDTQYF. CDR3 bases: TGTGCCAGCAGCGGGGACAGGGGGTCAGATACGCAGTATTTT.

Here the CDR3 reads CASSSQMSSYNEQFF. DNA of the CDR3: TGTGCCAGCAGCTCCCAAATGAGCTCCTACAATGAGCAGTTCTTC. V and J are TRBV2 and TRBJ2-1, with no clear D. Germline V lookup: CDR1 SNHLY, CDR2 FYNNEI. This CDR3 has 15 residues. V was shortened by 6 bases and J by 0 bases, with 12 bases between the two germline ends.

This clonotype was counted ten times or more. The rearrangement uses TRBV4-1 and TRBJ2-1; D is undetermined. The CDR3 length is 14 residues. V gave up 1 base and J gave up 4 bases, with 8 bases separating them. The germline V gene has CDR1 MGHRA and CDR2 YSYEKL. DNA for the CDR3: TGCGCCAGCAGCCAAGTGTCCGGATACAATGAGCAGTTCTTC. This translates into CASSQVSGYNEQFF.

This clonotype was seen at least ten times. The rearrangement links TRBV20-1 to TRBJ2-7; D is uncertain. Trimming left V 1 base short and J 5 bases short, with 6 bases between. Germline CDR1 is DFQATT and CDR2 is SNEGSKA (reference sequence). This CDR3 has 11 residues. CDR3 DNA: TGCAGTGCTAGAGGGTCCCACGAGCAGTACTTC. Translation: CSARGSHEQYF.

The table lists this clonotype with a few counts. As DNA, the CDR3 is TGTGCCAGCAGCTTAGAGGTGGCAACTAATGAAAAACTGTTTTTT. Its protein is CASSLEVATNEKLFF. The J gene is TRBJ1-4, the V gene TRBV7-2; D ambiguous. CDR3 length: 15 residues. The ends were cut back, 1 base at V and 0 bases at J, with 6 bases in the middle. CDR1 and CDR2 (germline): SGHTA, FQGNSA.

This chain uses TRBV15 with TRBJ2-1; no clear D gene. V gave up 0 bases and J gave up 9 bases, with 12 bases separating them. The CDR3 covers 14 residues. Germline values: CDR1 LNHNV, CDR2 YYDKDF (reference sequence). CDR3 protein: CATSRDKQGREQFF. The CDR3 DNA reads TGTGCCACCAGCAGAGATAAGCAAGGACGTGAGCAGTTCTTC.

The sample holds many counts of this clonotype. The J gene is TRBJ2-1, the V gene TRBV9; the match to TRBD2 covers 10 bases. Germline values: CDR1 SGDLS, CDR2 YYNGEE. V shed 1 base and J 2 bases; nucleotides not matched to a gene: 6. There are 17 residues in the CDR3. In nucleotides, the CDR3 is TGTGCCAGCAGCGTATTTAGCGGGGGGCTCACCTACAATGAGCAGTTCTTC. This codes for CASSVFSGGLTYNEQFF.

This clonotype occurred a few times. The chain combines TRBV18 with TRBJ1-1; no clear D. This CDR3 contains 13 residues. V was shortened by 3 bases and J by 2 bases, with 7 bases between the two germline ends. Looked up from germline, CDR1 is KGHSH and CDR2 is LQKENI. CDR3 sequence reads: CASSPIGNTEAFF. The CDR3 DNA reads TGTGCCAGCTCACCCATCGGCAACACTGAAGCTTTCTTT.

The genes are TRBV24-1 and TRBJ2-5; possible D gene TRBD1, 5 bases. Germline CDR1 is KGHDR and CDR2 is SFDVKD. There are 16 residues in the CDR3. V was clipped by 7 bases and J by 1 base, with 18 bases between them. CDR3 bases: TGTGCCACCAGGATTAGGGGATACCCAACCCAAGAGACCCAGTACTTC. It is translated as CATRIRGYPTQETQYF.

In its sample, this clonotype was seen a few times. The genes are TRBV5-6 and TRBJ2-1; 9 nucleotides match TRBD1. The CDR3 covers 17 residues. Germline V gives CDR1 SGHDT, CDR2 YYEEEE. J gave up 1 base and V 3 bases, and 8 bases lay outside the gene matches. For the CDR3, the DNA is TGTGCCAGCAGCTCCCGCCGGACAGGGGCTTCCTACAATGAGCAGTTCTTC. It yields the protein CASSSRRTGASYNEQFF.

This clonotype was counted ten times or more. A read error may produce the germline difference seen at one junction end. This rearrangement joins TRBV9 to TRBJ2-7; D might be TRBD2 (5 bases). The CDR3 is 13 residues long. Germline loops: CDR1 SGDLS, CDR2 YYNGEE. DNA of the CDR3: TGTGCCAGTAGCGTTAACAGCTTATACGAGCAGTACTTC. Translation gives CASSVNSLYEQYF.

This clonotype was seen repeatedly, ten times or more. The gene calls are TRBV6-5 and TRBJ2-5, with a weak D call TRBD1 (6 bases). Germline V gene data show CDR1 as MNHEY and CDR2 as SVGAGI. Trimming cost V 4 bases and J 5 bases, with 11 bases left between them. CDR3 size: 13 residues. The chain's CDR3 is CASSFRDKETQYF. The CDR3 DNA follows: TGTGCCAGCAGTTTCCGGGACAAGGAGACCCAGTACTTC.

Ten or more counts support this clonotype. This chain connects TRBV29-1 to TRBJ2-7; 7 nucleotides align to TRBD1. The CDR3 consists of 13 residues. Per germline, CDR1 SQVTM and CDR2 ANQGSEA. V shed 2 bases and J 6 bases; nucleotides not matched to a gene: 7. CDR3 in DNA: TGCAGCGTTGAAAGGCAGGGGGTTGGCGAGCAGTACTTC. Protein product: CSVERQGVGEQYF.